This TCR beta chain emerged from a study of T cells after posttransplantation cyclophosphamide. With V trimmed by 5 bases and J by 3 bases, 9 bases remained unmatched. Germline values: CDR1 SGHAT, CDR2 FQNNGV. This CDR3 is 15 amino acids long. Study-wide findings and caveats: Donor CD8+ memory clones often dominated recipient blood repertoires at later times.

This clone was counted many times. Antigen: not known. Data came from immunoSEQ multiplex PCR; TCRdb stores just in-frame clones and leaves some out. The sample holds some 40,000 clones, and no clone turns up only once. Sequenced input: PBMCs. This TCR came from a man aged 25-45 years in good health and a related stem cell transplant donor. The chain joins TRBV11-2 to TRBJ1-1; 7 positions agree with TRBD1. The CDR3 reads CASSQPRQGDTEAFF. In DNA form, the CDR3 reads TGTGCCAGCAGCCAACCTCGACAGGGCGACACTGAAGCTTTCTTT.